Shown below are 3 T cell receptor beta chains from a single sample sequenced in a study of control samples from healthy donors and cancer patients. Profiled with immunoSEQ multiplex PCR; TCRdb holds only in-frame clones, not every one. In the table there are roughly 370,000 clones, 75% to 95% of which are singletons. The material sequenced was PBMCs. Receptor source: a man aged 35-49 years with head and neck cancer.

This clone was recorded once. J is TRBJ2-1 and V is TRBV5-8; 7 positions agree with TRBD1. Losses at the gene ends were 0 bases for V and 2 bases for J; bases not matched to a gene: 11. CDR1 and CDR2 from the germline V gene are SGHTS and YDEGEE. CDR3 length: 18 amino acids. CDR3 protein: CASSLELMDRSPYNEQFF. DNA for the CDR3: TGTGCCAGCAGCTTGGAGCTTATGGACAGGAGCCCCTACAATGAGCAGTTCTTC.

Turning to this clone: At one end, the junction sequence differs from germline, possibly due to a read error. The rearrangement joins TRBV7-7 to TRBJ1-1; D remains ambiguous. Germline CDR1 is SSHAT and CDR2 is FNYEAQ (reference sequence). The CDR3 extends over 13 amino acids. CDR3 nucleotide sequence: TGTGCTAGCAGCCCCAATTTGAACACTGAAGCTTTCTTT. Its translation is CASSPNLNTEAFF.

The chain carries TRBV9 and TRBJ1-5; weak D call: TRBD1 (5 bases). The V end was cut by 4 bases, the J end by 7 bases, with 18 bases between. Germline values: CDR1 SGDLS, CDR2 YYNGEE. The CDR3 is made up of 15 amino acids. In DNA form, the CDR3 reads TGTGCCAGCAGCCCGAACGGGGGGGTTCAGCAGCCCCAGCATTTT. The encoded protein is CASSPNGGVQQPQHF.